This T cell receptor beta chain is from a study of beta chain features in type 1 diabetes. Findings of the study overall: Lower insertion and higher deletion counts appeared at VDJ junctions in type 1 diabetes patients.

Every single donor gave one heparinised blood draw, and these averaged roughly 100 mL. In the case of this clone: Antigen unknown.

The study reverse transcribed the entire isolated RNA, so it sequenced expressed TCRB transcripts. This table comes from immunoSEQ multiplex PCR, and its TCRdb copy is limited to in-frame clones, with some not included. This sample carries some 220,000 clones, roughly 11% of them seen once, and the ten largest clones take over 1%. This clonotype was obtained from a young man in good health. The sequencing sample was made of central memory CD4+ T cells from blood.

This CDR3 reads CASSPTRDTQYF. DNA for the CDR3: TGTGCCAGCAGCCCGACTAGAGATACGCAGTATTTT. The rearrangement links TRBV2 to TRBJ2-3; tentatively, D is TRBD2 (6 bases). V lost 6 bases and J lost 5, with 9 bases in between. The CDR3 runs to 12 residues. Germline V gene lookup returns CDR1 SNHLY and CDR2 FYNNEI. Full variable domain (missing parts from reference TRBV2 and TRBJ2-3): EPEVTQTPSHQVTQMGQEVILRCVPISNHLYFYWYRQILGQKVEFLVSFYNNEISEKSEIFDDQFSVERPDGSNFTLKIRSTKLEDSAMYFCASSPTRDTQYFGPGTRLTVL.